This is a list of T cell receptor beta chains from one sample in a study of beta chain features in type 1 diabetes. Profiling relied on immunoSEQ multiplex PCR, and the TCRdb table lists in-frame clones only, not all of them. This table has 130,000 to 150,000 clones, 6.9% appearing once. Sequenced input: central memory CD4+ T cells from blood. The receptors were sampled from a young woman in good health. Both conserved end residues are part of each CDR3. A D gene is named only where the DNA matches it firmly. Not every row has a clone size; where given, it reads once, few, many or a size class.

CDR3	DNA	V	J	size	D
CASSGDWATEQFF	TGTGCCAGCAGCGGGGACTGGGCTACGGAGCAGTTCTTC	TRBV4-1	TRBJ2-1	.	TRBD2
CASSLVAGDTGELFF	TGTGCCAGCAGCTTAGTGGCAGGGGATACCGGGGAGCTGTTTTTT	TRBV7-9	TRBJ2-2	.	.
CASSLAGQLQETQYF	TGTGCCAGCAGCTTAGCGGGGCAGCTCCAAGAGACCCAGTACTTC	TRBV7-2	TRBJ2-5	.	.
CSVADRTNEKLFF	TGCAGCGTTGCGGACAGAACTAATGAAAAACTGTTTTTT	TRBV29-1	TRBJ1-4	many	.
CASSPRLTGLVNQPQHF	TGTGCCAGCAGTCCCCGGTTGACAGGGCTTGTTAATCAGCCCCAGCATTTT	TRBV27	TRBJ1-5	few	TRBD1
CASSPRTSGIEQFF	TGTGCCAGCTCACCCCGGACTAGCGGGATTGAGCAGTTCTTC	TRBV18	TRBJ2-1	.	TRBD2
CASSTRATNYGYTF	TGCGCCAGCAGCACACGAGCGACTAACTATGGCTACACCTTC	TRBV5-1	TRBJ1-2	.	.
CASRRSNQPQHF	TGTGCCAGCCGGCGGAGCAATCAGCCCCAGCATTTT	TRBV28	TRBJ1-5	few	.
CASTGTSGSRDGELFF	TGTGCCAGCACCGGGACTAGCGGGAGCAGAGACGGGGAGCTGTTTTTT	TRBV25-1	TRBJ2-2	.	TRBD2
CASSSLRDTQYF	TGTGCCAGCAGCTCTCTACGCGATACGCAGTATTTT	TRBV7-9	TRBJ2-3	few	.
CAITGTGVEQYF	TGTGCCATCACCGGGACAGGGGTCGAGCAGTACTTC	TRBV10-3	TRBJ2-7	many	TRBD1
CASSQDGGRDEKLFF	TGCGCCAGCAGCCAAGACGGGGGGCGGGATGAAAAACTGTTTTTT	TRBV4-1	TRBJ1-4	.	.
CASSGSGGISYNEQFF	TGTGCCAGTAGCGGTAGCGGGGGCATCTCCTACAATGAGCAGTTCTTC	TRBV19	TRBJ2-1	few	TRBD2
CASSSLGGVFQPQHF	TGTGCCAGCAGCTCTTTGGGCGGGGTTTTTCAGCCCCAGCATTTT	TRBV5-6	TRBJ1-5	.	.
CASSPESYSGANVLTF	TGCGCCAGCAGCCCGGAGAGTTACTCTGGGGCCAACGTCCTGACTTTC	TRBV4-3	TRBJ2-6	few	.
CASSRQRDSYEQYF	TGTGCCAGCAGCCGGCAGCGGGACTCCTACGAGCAGTACTTC	TRBV6-1	TRBJ2-7	few	TRBD2
CASSAGTASYEQYF	TGCGCCAGCAGCGCTGGGACAGCCTCCTACGAGCAGTACTTC	TRBV5-1	TRBJ2-7	many	TRBD1
CASSSRGYRPSIEQFF	TGTGCCAGCAGCTCCCGAGGGTATAGACCCTCAATTGAGCAGTTCTTC	TRBV25-1	TRBJ2-1	.	.
CASSLTGGADYGYTF	TGTGCCAGCAGTTTGACGGGGGGCGCGGACTATGGCTACACCTTC	TRBV28	TRBJ1-2	.	.
CASGPLGAGGQETQYF	TGTGCCAGCGGCCCCTTGGGAGCGGGAGGCCAAGAGACCCAGTACTTC	TRBV11-2	TRBJ2-5	few	TRBD2